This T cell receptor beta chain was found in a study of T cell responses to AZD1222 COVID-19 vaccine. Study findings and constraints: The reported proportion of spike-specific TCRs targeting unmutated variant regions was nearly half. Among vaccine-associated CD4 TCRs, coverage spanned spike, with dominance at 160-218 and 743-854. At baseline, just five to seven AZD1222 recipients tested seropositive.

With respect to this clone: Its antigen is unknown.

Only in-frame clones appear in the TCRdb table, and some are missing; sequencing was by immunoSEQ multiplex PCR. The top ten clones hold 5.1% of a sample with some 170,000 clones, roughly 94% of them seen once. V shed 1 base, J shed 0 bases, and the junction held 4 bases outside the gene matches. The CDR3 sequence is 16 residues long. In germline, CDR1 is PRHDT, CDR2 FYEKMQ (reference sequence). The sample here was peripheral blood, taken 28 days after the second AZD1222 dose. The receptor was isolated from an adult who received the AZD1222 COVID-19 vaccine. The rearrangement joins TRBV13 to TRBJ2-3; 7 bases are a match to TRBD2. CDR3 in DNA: TGTGCCAGCAGCTTAGTCTCTAGCGGAAGCACAGATACGCAGTATTTT. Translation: CASSLVSSGSTDTQYF. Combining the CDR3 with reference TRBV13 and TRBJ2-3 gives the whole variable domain AAGVIQSPRHLIKEKRETATLKCYPIPRHDTVYWYQQGPGQDPQFLISFYEKMQSDKGSIPDRFSAQQFSDYHSELNMSSLELGDSALYFCASSLVSSGSTDTQYFGPGTRLTVL.